This T cell receptor beta chain was captured by sequencing in a study of blood T cell repertoires in COVID-19. Study in general: Some COVID-19 samples were acute and others convalescent; all came from the United States, Italy and Spain. PBMCs, B-cell-depleted T cells, or T cells were the source of the cDNA or gDNA that made up the material.

In this sample, this clone turned up once. Libraries were prepared by immunoSEQ multiplex PCR; TCRdb keeps only in-frame clonotypes and omits some of them. The sample has hundreds of thousands of clones, about four fifths seen once. Germline V lookup: CDR1 MNHNS, CDR2 SASEGT. CDR3 length equals 16 residues. V lost 4 bases and J lost 5; bases outside the gene matches: 10. Participants' reported clinical history set cohort assignment. People in the exposed group encountered a COVID-19 case within 2 weeks before entering the study. Sample: PBMCs or T cells enriched from blood (not recorded which). The gene calls are TRBV6-1 and TRBJ1-1; 10 nucleotides match TRBD1. The TCR originated in a woman in her thirties or forties who had been exposed to COVID-19. The CDR3 region has the DNA TGTGCCAGCAGTGCCCGCCGACAGGGGGCGGAGACTGAAGCTTTCTTT. Its protein product is CASSARRQGAETEAFF.